One sample yielded the 8 T cell receptor beta chains listed below, sequenced in a study of T cells expressing NK-cell markers. TCRdb reanalyzed the 5' RACE reads and collapses them to one entry per CDR3 protein, without DNA. Its clone listing holds about 110,000 distinct CDR3 sequences. Sequencing was carried out using blood T cells: a sorted CD56 or NKG2C T cell subset, CD4+ or CD8+ T cells, or bulk PBMC T cells (not recorded which). The source of these receptors is a woman between 18 and 70 years old in good health.

The chain joins TRBV12-3 or TRBV12-4 to TRBJ1-5. This CDR3 spans 15 amino acids. The CDR3 region is CASSLGPDSNQPQHF.

The chain employs TRBV5-1 and TRBJ1-2; no DNA is available, so the TRBD1 call from TCRdb remains unchecked. Germline CDR1 and CDR2: SGHRS and YFSETQ. This CDR3 is 15 amino acids long. CDR3 amino acids: CASSLGWGSGYGYTF.

This chain links TRBV5-4 with TRBJ2-3; checking the TCRdb D call of TRBD1 is not possible without DNA. Germline values: CDR1 SGHNT, CDR2 YYREEE (reference sequence). CDR3 size: 15 residues. This CDR3 reads CASSYFQGGTDTQYF.

The V gene is TRBV7-3, the J gene TRBJ2-1; as DNA is missing, the TRBD1 call by TCRdb cannot be tested. The CDR3 is 15 amino acids. Germline V gene lookup returns CDR1 SGHTA and CDR2 FQGTGA. The chain's CDR3 is CASSLIGGGSNEQFF.

V gene TRBV7-9 combines with J gene TRBJ2-2; checking the TCRdb D call of TRBD1 is not possible without DNA. CDR3 length: 16 amino acids. Germline loops: CDR1 SEHNR, CDR2 FQNEAQ (reference sequence). The CDR3 region is CASRLLGGRGTGELFF.

The V and J genes are TRBV6-5 and TRBJ1-5; the D gene TCRdb calls, TRBD1, cannot be checked with no DNA. This CDR3 is built from 14 residues. Looked up from germline, CDR1 is MNHEY and CDR2 is SVGAGI. CDR3: CASGSGSGGQPQHF.

V and J are TRBV20-1 and TRBJ2-3; TCRdb designates TRBD2, a call that cannot be tested without DNA. Germline assignment: CDR1 DFQATT and CDR2 SNEGSKA (reference sequence). The CDR3 length is 18 residues. CDR3 in amino acids: CSARDLTEAGAITDTQYF.

V is TRBV28 and J is TRBJ2-7; absent DNA, TCRdb's TRBD1 call cannot be checked. This CDR3 has 15 residues. Germline V gene lookup returns CDR1 MDHEN and CDR2 SYDVKM. CDR3 loop: CASSVTGINPYEQYF.